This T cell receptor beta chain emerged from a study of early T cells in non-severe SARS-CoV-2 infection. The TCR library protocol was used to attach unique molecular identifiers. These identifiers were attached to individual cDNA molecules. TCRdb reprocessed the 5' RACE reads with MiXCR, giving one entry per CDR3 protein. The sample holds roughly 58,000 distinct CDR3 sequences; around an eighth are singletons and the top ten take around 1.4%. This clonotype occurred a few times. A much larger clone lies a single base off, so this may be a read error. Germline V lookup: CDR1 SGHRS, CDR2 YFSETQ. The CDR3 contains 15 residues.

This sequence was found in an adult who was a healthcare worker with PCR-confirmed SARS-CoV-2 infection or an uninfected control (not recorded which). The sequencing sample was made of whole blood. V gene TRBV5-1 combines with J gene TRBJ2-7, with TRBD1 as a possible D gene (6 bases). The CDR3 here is CTSSTRDNSRGEQYF. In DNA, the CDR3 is TGCACCAGCAGCACCCGGGACAACTCAAGGGGCGAGCAGTACTTC.